This TCR beta chain stems from a study of CD8 T cells in ankylosing spondylitis. Study-level points and caveats: A TCR beta motif of several highly homologous variants seemed to mark ankylosing spondylitis blood. Reactive arthritis synovial fluid and blood previously showed some of these motif variants. Enrichment of disease-linked clones was reportedly significant in matched ankylosing spondylitis synovial fluid.

Each TCR beta library was made by quantitative 5'-RACE that incorporated molecular barcodes. In TCRdb, the 5' RACE reads were re-called with MiXCR into one record per CDR3 protein. Of about 350,000 distinct CDR3 sequences in the sample, roughly 20% are singletons; the top ten hold 13%. This clonotype was seen many times. Its specificity is unknown. The CDR3 runs 19 residues. The germline gives CDR1 ENHRY, CDR2 SYGVKD. Losses at the gene ends were 5 bases for V and 0 bases for J; bases not matched to a gene: 8. The origin of this receptor is a male donor with ankylosing spondylitis or in good health (not recorded which). The chain uses TRBV10-3 and TRBJ2-1; TRBD2 matches at 15 bases. The sequencing input was blood, either unsorted or a sorted T cell fraction (not recorded which). CDR3 nucleotide sequence: TGTGCCATCAGTTTCCCAGGGACTAGCGGGGGGAGCTCCTACAATGAGCAGTTCTTC. Translated, it gives CAISFPGTSGGSSYNEQFF.